Detailed here is one TCR beta chain. Its matching antigen is unknown. This sample stems from a study of T cells in localized non-small cell lung cancer. General observations from the study: Turning up in adjacent lung were a median approximately 60 of the top 100 tumor clones. Measurement of T cell clonality placed uninvolved adjacent lung highest, above the level in tumor.

Assay used: immunoSEQ multiplex PCR; TCRdb lists only in-frame clones, some missing. The sample lists 78,000 or so clones, 84% occurring once. Germline values: CDR1 MNHEY, CDR2 SMNVEV (reference sequence). V dropped 2 bases and J dropped 4 bases, with 8 bases sitting between them. This CDR3 region has 13 residues. The specimen was peripheral blood, collected before any cancer treatment. This receptor was taken from a man between 40 and 70 years old with stage I lung adenocarcinoma. This sequence joins TRBV27 and TRBJ2-5; TRBD2 is a possible D gene (7 bases). The CDR3 sequence: CASSLGGAETQYF. The CDR3 nucleotides are TGTGCCAGCAGTTTAGGGGGGGCAGAGACCCAGTACTTC.